This entry concerns a single T cell receptor beta chain. Germline-derived CDR1 and CDR2 are KGHSH and LQKENI. The CDR3 contains 18 residues. Trimming took 3 bases from V and 1 from J; bases not matched to a gene: 12. The sample originates from a study of blood T cell repertoires in COVID-19. At the level of the study: Samples came from the United States, Italy and Spain, spanning acute and convalescent COVID-19. From T cells, B-cell-depleted T cells, or PBMCs came the material, which was cDNA or gDNA.

How the authors handled the data: Reference gene primer amplification gave estimated nucleated cell counts. Clones were sequenced by immunoSEQ multiplex PCR, and TCRdb holds only the in-frame ones, with some missing. V, J and clone size reflect that table, while D and trimming were determined from the DNA. Of 200,000 to 250,000 clones in the sample, approximately 82% were seen once. Input material: peripheral blood. The chain has TRBV18 and TRBJ2-4, with TRBD2 matching over 7 bases. This clonotype originated in an elderly woman with acute or convalescent COVID-19. The CDR3 DNA follows: TGTGCCAGCTCACCGAATCTAGCGCGGCGGGGGGCCAAAAACATTCAGTACTTC. Translating it yields CASSPNLARRGAKNIQYF.